Listed below are T cell receptor beta chains from one sample, sequenced in a study of shared clonotypes between healthy human individuals. Generated by immunoSEQ multiplex PCR, the TCRdb table keeps only in-frame clones and is missing some. Of about 980,000 clones detected, 70% to 85% appear once; the ten largest clones hold roughly 1.5%. The specimen was memory CD4+ T cells sorted from blood. The receptors originated from a man aged 18 to 29 in good health. Both conserved end residues are trimmed from each CDR3. Fields, in order: J gene, V gene, CDR3 protein.

j_call: TRBJ2-1; v_call: TRBV5-4; cdr3_aa: ASSLGGSYNEQF
j_call: TRBJ1-6; v_call: TRBV7-2; cdr3_aa: ASSALRGGSPLH
j_call: TRBJ2-6; v_call: TRBV9; cdr3_aa: ASIGDSGANVLT
j_call: TRBJ2-7; v_call: TRBV7-2; cdr3_aa: ASSLKRRTTSGSSHEQY
j_call: TRBJ1-6; v_call: TRBV10-3; cdr3_aa: AISEFGSSYNSPLH
j_call: TRBJ1-2; v_call: TRBV6-1; cdr3_aa: ASRGPGNYGYT
j_call: TRBJ1-6; v_call: TRBV2; cdr3_aa: ASLADRGPNSPLH
j_call: TRBJ1-4; v_call: TRBV5-1; cdr3_aa: ASRSGQYEKLF
j_call: TRBJ1-2; v_call: TRBV7-9; cdr3_aa: ASSLGRVGGYT
j_call: TRBJ1-1; v_call: TRBV6-5; cdr3_aa: ASSTPPREAF
j_call: TRBJ1-5; v_call: TRBV5-5; cdr3_aa: ASSGGTGRDQPQH
j_call: TRBJ1-6; v_call: TRBV5-4; cdr3_aa: ASSADEGRVRSSPLH
j_call: -; v_call: TRBV7-2; cdr3_aa: ASSLASGTEQY
j_call: TRBJ1-6; v_call: TRBV27; cdr3_aa: ASSFKVYNSPLH
j_call: TRBJ1-6; v_call: TRBV9; cdr3_aa: ASSLGIDNSPLH
j_call: TRBJ2-1; v_call: TRBV4-1; cdr3_aa: ASSQDPTREQF
j_call: TRBJ2-5; v_call: TRBV27; cdr3_aa: ASRGDTSGDKTQY
j_call: TRBJ2-1; v_call: TRBV5-6; cdr3_aa: ASSLGLAGYNEQF
j_call: TRBJ2-3; v_call: TRBV19; cdr3_aa: ASSPGGAADTQY
j_call: TRBJ1-6; v_call: TRBV5-1; cdr3_aa: ASRPSSQGEHNSPLH
j_call: TRBJ2-2; v_call: TRBV9; cdr3_aa: ASSWDSLTGELF
j_call: TRBJ2-7; v_call: TRBV7-2; cdr3_aa: ASSPNLATSYEQY
j_call: TRBJ2-2; v_call: TRBV11-2; cdr3_aa: ASSLAGGGGELF
j_call: TRBJ1-2; v_call: TRBV27; cdr3_aa: ARGERPSSYGYT
j_call: TRBJ2-7; v_call: TRBV28; cdr3_aa: ASSFPDRAREQY
j_call: TRBJ2-4; v_call: TRBV6-8; cdr3_aa: ASSRTTLAKNIQY
j_call: TRBJ1-6; v_call: TRBV5-1; cdr3_aa: ASSLESSGNSPLH
j_call: TRBJ2-5; v_call: TRBV6-5; cdr3_aa: ASSSTSGGRETQY
j_call: TRBJ2-6; v_call: TRBV6-5; cdr3_aa: ASRPGGSGANVLT
j_call: TRBJ1-3; v_call: TRBV2; cdr3_aa: ASSQLYGNTIY
j_call: TRBJ2-5; v_call: TRBV7-2; cdr3_aa: ASSRDPAGTQY
j_call: TRBJ1-3; v_call: TRBV2; cdr3_aa: ASSETFLSGNTIY
j_call: TRBJ2-3; v_call: TRBV5-1; cdr3_aa: ASRRASGGTDTQY
j_call: TRBJ2-3; v_call: TRBV4-3; cdr3_aa: ASSHRRGDTQY
j_call: TRBJ1-5; v_call: TRBV6-1; cdr3_aa: ASSEVTPQPQH
j_call: TRBJ2-5; v_call: TRBV7-7; cdr3_aa: ASSPDRVETQY
j_call: TRBJ1-2; v_call: TRBV7-9; cdr3_aa: ASSWNPDYGYT
j_call: TRBJ1-3; v_call: TRBV5-4; cdr3_aa: ASSLTSGNTIY
j_call: TRBJ2-7; v_call: TRBV30; cdr3_aa: AWTKSAGESYEQY
j_call: TRBJ2-1; v_call: TRBV7-8; cdr3_aa: ASSPYNEQF
j_call: TRBJ1-2; v_call: TRBV10-2; cdr3_aa: ASSERGTTLYGYT
j_call: TRBJ1-6; v_call: TRBV19; cdr3_aa: ASSISRTENSPLH
j_call: TRBJ2-5; v_call: TRBV29-1; cdr3_aa: SAVQGVPETQY
j_call: TRBJ1-1; v_call: TRBV7-9; cdr3_aa: ASSRGQQEAF
j_call: TRBJ2-5; v_call: TRBV6-5; cdr3_aa: ATSIRSSQETQY
j_call: TRBJ1-2; v_call: TRBV4-3; cdr3_aa: ASSQELEGAHIYGYT
j_call: TRBJ1-6; v_call: TRBV5-1; cdr3_aa: ASSLTGTGDSPLH
j_call: TRBJ2-1; v_call: TRBV9; cdr3_aa: AIGAPGLLAYNEQF
j_call: TRBJ1-6; v_call: TRBV9; cdr3_aa: ASSSGTGESYNSPLH
j_call: TRBJ1-1; v_call: TRBV28; cdr3_aa: ASTGGITFEAF
j_call: TRBJ2-5; v_call: TRBV11-2; cdr3_aa: ASNPARGFAETQY
j_call: TRBJ1-5; v_call: TRBV6-1; cdr3_aa: ASSGGGVFPNQPQH
j_call: TRBJ1-4; v_call: TRBV28; cdr3_aa: ASSLWADRTTTNEKLF
j_call: TRBJ1-3; v_call: TRBV30; cdr3_aa: AWRVRTATSRGTIY
j_call: TRBJ2-2; v_call: TRBV7-3; cdr3_aa: ASSLGTKHSGELF
j_call: TRBJ2-7; v_call: TRBV5-6; cdr3_aa: ASSLPLTVPYEQY
j_call: TRBJ1-1; v_call: TRBV7-2; cdr3_aa: ASSLWGTGAFSEAF